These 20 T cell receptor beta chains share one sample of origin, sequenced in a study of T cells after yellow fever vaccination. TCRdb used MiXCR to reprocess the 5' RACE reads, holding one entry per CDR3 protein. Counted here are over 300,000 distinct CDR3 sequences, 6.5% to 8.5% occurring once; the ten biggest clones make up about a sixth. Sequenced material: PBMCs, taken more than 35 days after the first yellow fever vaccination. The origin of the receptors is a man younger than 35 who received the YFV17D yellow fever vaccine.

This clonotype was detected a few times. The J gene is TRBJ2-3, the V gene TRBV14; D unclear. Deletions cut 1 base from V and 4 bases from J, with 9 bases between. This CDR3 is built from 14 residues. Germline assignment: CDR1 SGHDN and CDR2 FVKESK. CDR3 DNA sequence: TGTGCCAGCAGCCAAGTCACCCGCTCAGATACGCAGTATTTT. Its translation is CASSQVTRSDTQYF.

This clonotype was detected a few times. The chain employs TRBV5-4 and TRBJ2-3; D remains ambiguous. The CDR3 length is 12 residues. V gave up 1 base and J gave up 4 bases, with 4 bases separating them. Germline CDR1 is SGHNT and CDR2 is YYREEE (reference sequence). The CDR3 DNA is TGTGCCAGCAGCTTGATCCCAGATACGCAGTATTTT. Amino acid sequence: CASSLIPDTQYF. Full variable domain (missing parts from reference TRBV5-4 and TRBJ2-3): ETGVTQSPTHLIKTRGQQVTLRCSSQSGHNTVSWYQQALGQGPQFIFQYYREEENGRGNFPPRFSGLQFPNYSSELNVNALELDDSALYLCASSLIPDTQYFGPGTRLTVL.

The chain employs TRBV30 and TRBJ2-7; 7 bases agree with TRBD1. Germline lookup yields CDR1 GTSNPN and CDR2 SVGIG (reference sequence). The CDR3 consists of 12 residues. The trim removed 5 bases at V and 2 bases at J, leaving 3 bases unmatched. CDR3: CAWGDRAYEQYF. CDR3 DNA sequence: TGTGCCTGGGGGGACAGAGCCTACGAGCAGTACTTC.

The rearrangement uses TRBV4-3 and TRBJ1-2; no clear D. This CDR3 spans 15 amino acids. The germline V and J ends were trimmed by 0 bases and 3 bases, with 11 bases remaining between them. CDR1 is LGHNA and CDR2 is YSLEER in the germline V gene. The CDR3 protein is CASSQDWGRDYGYTF. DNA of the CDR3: TGCGCCAGCAGCCAAGATTGGGGTAGGGACTATGGCTACACCTTC.

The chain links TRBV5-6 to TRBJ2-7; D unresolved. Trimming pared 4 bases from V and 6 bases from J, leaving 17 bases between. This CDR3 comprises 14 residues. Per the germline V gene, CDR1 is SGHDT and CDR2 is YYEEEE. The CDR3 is CASSPPTRNREQYF. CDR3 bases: TGTGCCAGCAGCCCGCCGACTCGGAACCGCGAGCAGTACTTC.

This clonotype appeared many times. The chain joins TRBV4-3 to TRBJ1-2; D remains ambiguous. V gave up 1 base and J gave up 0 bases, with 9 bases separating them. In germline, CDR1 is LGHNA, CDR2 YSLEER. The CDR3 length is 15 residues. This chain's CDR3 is CASSQGPASNYGYTF. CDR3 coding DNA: TGCGCCAGCAGCCAAGGACCAGCGTCTAACTATGGCTACACCTTC.

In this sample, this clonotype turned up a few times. DNA of the CDR3: TGCGCCAGCAGTGAGGGGGCGATCTCCTACAATGAGCAGTTCTTC. This translates into CASSEGAISYNEQFF. The chain combines TRBV5-1 with TRBJ2-1; 7 nucleotides align to TRBD1. Unmatched junction bases numbered 5, after V lost 5 bases and J lost 0 bases. This CDR3 has 15 residues. CDR1 is SGHRS, CDR2 YFSETQ, per germline.

The CDR3: CASSLSLAGLNTGELFF. For the CDR3, the DNA is TGTGCCAGCAGCTTATCCCTAGCGGGGCTAAACACCGGGGAGCTGTTTTTT. The chain has TRBV7-6 and TRBJ2-2; 9 positions match TRBD2. Germline CDR1 and CDR2: SGHVS and FNYEAQ. The J segment lost 2 bases and the V segment lost 2 bases, leaving 6 bases of the junction unmatched. CDR3 length equals 17 residues.

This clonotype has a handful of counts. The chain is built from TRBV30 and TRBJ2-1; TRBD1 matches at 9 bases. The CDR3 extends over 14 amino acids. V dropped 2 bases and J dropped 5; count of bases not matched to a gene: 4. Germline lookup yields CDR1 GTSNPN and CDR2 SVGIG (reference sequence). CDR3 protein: CAWSTGTGNNEQFF. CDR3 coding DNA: TGTGCCTGGAGTACCGGGACAGGGAACAATGAGCAGTTCTTC.

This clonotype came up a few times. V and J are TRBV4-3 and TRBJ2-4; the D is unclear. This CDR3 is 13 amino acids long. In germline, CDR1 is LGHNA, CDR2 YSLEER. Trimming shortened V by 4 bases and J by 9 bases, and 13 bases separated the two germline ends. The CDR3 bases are TGCGCCAGCAGCCCATGGATGAGTACCATTCAGTACTTC. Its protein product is CASSPWMSTIQYF.

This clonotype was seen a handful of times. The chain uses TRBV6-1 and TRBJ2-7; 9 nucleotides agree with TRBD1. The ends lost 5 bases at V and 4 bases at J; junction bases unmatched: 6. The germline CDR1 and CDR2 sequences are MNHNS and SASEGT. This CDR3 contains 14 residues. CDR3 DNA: TGTGCCAGCAGTAAAGGACAGGGGAGGTACGAGCAGTACTTC. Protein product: CASSKGQGRYEQYF.

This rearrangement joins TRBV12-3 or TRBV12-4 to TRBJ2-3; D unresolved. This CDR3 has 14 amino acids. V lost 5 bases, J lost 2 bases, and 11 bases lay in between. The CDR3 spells CASSPLTDTDTQYF. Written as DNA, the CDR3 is TGTGCCAGCAGTCCTCTCACCGACACAGATACGCAGTATTTT.

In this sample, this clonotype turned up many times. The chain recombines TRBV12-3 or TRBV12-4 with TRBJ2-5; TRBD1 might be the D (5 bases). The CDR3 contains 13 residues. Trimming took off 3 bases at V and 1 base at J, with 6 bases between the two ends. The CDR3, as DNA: TGTGCCAGCAGTTTCACAGGCCAAGAGACCCAGTACTTC. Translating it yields CASSFTGQETQYF.

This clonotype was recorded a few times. CDR3 residues: CASSPRDLPPYEQYF. CDR3 bases: TGTGCCAGCAGCCCGCGGGACCTACCTCCCTACGAGCAGTACTTC. The chain links TRBV7-9 to TRBJ2-7; TRBD2 might be the D (6 bases). The CDR3 consists of 15 residues. Germline loops: CDR1 SEHNR, CDR2 FQNEAQ (reference sequence). Trimming stripped 5 bases from V and 2 bases from J, with 16 bases between.

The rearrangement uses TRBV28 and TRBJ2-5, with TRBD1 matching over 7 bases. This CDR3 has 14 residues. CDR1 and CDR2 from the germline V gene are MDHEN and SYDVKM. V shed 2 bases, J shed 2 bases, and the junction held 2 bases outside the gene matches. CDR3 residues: CASSLRDRQETQYF. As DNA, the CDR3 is TGTGCCAGCAGTTTACGGGACAGACAAGAGACCCAGTACTTC. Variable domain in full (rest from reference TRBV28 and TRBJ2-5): DVKVTQSSRYLVKRTGEKVFLECVQDMDHENMFWYRQDPGLGLRLIYFSYDVKMKEKGDIPEGYSVSREKKERFSLILESASTNQTSMYLCASSLRDRQETQYFGPGTRLLVL.

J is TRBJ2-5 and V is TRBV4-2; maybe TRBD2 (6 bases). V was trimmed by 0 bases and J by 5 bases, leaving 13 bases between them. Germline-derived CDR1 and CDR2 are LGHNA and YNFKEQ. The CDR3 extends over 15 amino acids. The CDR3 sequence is CASSQEPLAGETQYF. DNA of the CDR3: TGTGCCAGCAGCCAAGAACCACTAGCAGGGGAGACCCAGTACTTC.

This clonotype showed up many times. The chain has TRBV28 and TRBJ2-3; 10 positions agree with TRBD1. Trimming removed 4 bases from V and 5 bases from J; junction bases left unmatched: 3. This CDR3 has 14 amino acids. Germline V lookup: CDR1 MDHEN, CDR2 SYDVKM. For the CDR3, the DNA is TGTGCCAGCAGTTGGACAGGGGGATTAGATACGCAGTATTTT. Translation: CASSWTGGLDTQYF.

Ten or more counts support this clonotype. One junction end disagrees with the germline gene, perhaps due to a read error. DNA for the CDR3: TGTGCCAGCAGCCTGGGGACAGGGGGCAATCAGCCCCAGCATTTT. This sequence encodes CASSLGTGGNQPQHF. The rearrangement uses TRBV5-1 and TRBJ1-5; 10 bases match TRBD1. This CDR3 region has 15 residues. Per the germline V gene, CDR1 is SGHRS and CDR2 is YFSETQ.

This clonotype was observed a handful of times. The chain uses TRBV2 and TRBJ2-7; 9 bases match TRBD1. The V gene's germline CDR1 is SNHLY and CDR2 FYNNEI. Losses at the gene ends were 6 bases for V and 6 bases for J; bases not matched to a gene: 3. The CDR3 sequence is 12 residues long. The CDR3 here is CASRGTGIEQYV. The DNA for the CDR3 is TGTGCCAGCAGGGGGACAGGGATCGAGCAGTACGTC.

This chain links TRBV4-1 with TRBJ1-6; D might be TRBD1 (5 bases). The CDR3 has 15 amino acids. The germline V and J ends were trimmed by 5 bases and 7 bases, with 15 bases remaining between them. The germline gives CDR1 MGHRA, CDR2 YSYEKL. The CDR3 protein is CASSTRTGSNSPLHF. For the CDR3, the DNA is TGCGCCAGCAGCACTCGCACAGGATCCAATTCACCCCTCCACTTT.